This TCR beta chain was captured by sequencing in a study of CD8 T cells in ankylosing spondylitis. Study-wide points: Certain motif variants had earlier been reported in reactive arthritis synovial fluid and blood. Disease-linked clones reportedly concentrated significantly in matched ankylosing spondylitis synovial fluid. Peripheral blood samples showed relatively rare disease-linked clones, and these clones were CD8+. Among TCR beta sequences, a motif of roughly 8 highly homologous variants appeared characteristic of ankylosing spondylitis blood.

The V end was cut by 7 bases, the J end by 4 bases, with 7 bases between. The CDR3 spans 11 residues. Germline V gene data show CDR1 as SQVTM and CDR2 as ANQGSEA. TCRdb re-called the 5' RACE reads through MiXCR, storing one row per CDR3 protein. There are 200,000 to 300,000 distinct CDR3 sequences in the sample; roughly a tenth occur only once, and less than 3% lies in the top ten. This clonotype occurred many times. No antigen is known for it. This clonotype was obtained from a male donor with ankylosing spondylitis or in good health (not recorded which). Sequenced input: blood, either unsorted or a sorted T cell fraction (not recorded which). This chain links TRBV29-1 with TRBJ2-2; tentatively, D is TRBD1 (5 bases). In nucleotides, the CDR3 is TGCAGCGCCCAGGGCACCGGGGAGCTGTTTTTT. Its protein is CSAQGTGELFF.